This T cell receptor beta chain is drawn from a study of PD-1 blockade in classical Hodgkin lymphoma. Overall study: Nivolumab dosed at 3 mg/kg went to patients intravenously every 2 weeks.

There was relapse after autologous stem cell transplantation in every patient, and there was variation in brentuximab vedotin exposure. This clone was counted a few times. The germline gene is not matched at one end of the junction; a read error may be the cause. Only in-frame clones appear in the TCRdb table, and some are missing; sequencing was by immunoSEQ multiplex PCR. The table shows around 99,000 clones, with 80% to 90% occurring only once. The receptor was isolated from a human donor with classical Hodgkin lymphoma. Source: peripheral blood mononuclear cells (PBMCs), taken before the second cycle of nivolumab.

In DNA, the CDR3 is TGCGCCAGCAGCCAAGAGCGGGAGGCGCTAGATACGCAGTATTTT. Translated: CASSQEREALDTQYF. The rearrangement joins TRBV5-4 to TRBJ2-3; 9 nucleotides align to TRBD2. Germline values: CDR1 SGHNT, CDR2 YYREEE (reference sequence). This CDR3 has 15 amino acids. The entire variable domain, with the rest obtained from reference TRBV5-4 and TRBJ2-3, is as follows: ETGVTQSPTHLIKTRGQQVTLRCSSQSGHNTVSWYQQALGQGPQFIFQYYREEENGRGNFPPRFSGLQFPNYSSELNVNALELDDSALYLCASSQEREALDTQYFGPGTRLTVL.